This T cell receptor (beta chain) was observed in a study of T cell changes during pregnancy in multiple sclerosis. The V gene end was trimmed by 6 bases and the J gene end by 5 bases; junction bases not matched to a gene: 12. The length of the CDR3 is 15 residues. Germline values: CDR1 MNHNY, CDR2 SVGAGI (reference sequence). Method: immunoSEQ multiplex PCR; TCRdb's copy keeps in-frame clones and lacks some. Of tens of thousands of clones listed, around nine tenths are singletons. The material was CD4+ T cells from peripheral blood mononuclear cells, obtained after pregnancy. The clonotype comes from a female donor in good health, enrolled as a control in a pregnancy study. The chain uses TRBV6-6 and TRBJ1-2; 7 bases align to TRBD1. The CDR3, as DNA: TGTGCCAGCAGCCCGATCACAGGGGAAGGATATGGCTACACCTTC. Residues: CASSPITGEGYGYTF.